The 6 T cell receptor beta chains below were found in one sample sequenced in a study of identical twins. TCRdb reanalysed the 5' RACE reads using MiXCR and keeps one entry per CDR3 protein. The table has about 690,000 distinct CDR3 sequences, around 20% seen once. This sample was also put to use in a study of T cells expressing NK-cell markers.

Sequenced material: PBMCs. These receptors were taken from a woman aged 18-30 years in good health.

This clonotype was counted only a few times. V is TRBV6-5 and J is TRBJ2-7; the D is unclear. This CDR3 comprises 11 residues. Germline V CDR1 and CDR2: MNHEY, SVGAGI. The V end lost 7 bases, the J end lost 6 bases, and 10 bases lay between the germline ends. As DNA, the CDR3 is TGTGCCAGCAACCGTGGCTCCGAGCAGTACTTC. This translates into CASNRGSEQYF.

This clonotype was seen a few times. The chain joins TRBV29-1 to TRBJ2-5; the D call may be TRBD1 or TRBD2 (6 bases each). The V end lost 6 bases, the J end lost 5 bases, and 16 bases lay between the germline ends. Germline lookup yields CDR1 SQVTM and CDR2 ANQGSEA. The CDR3 is 13 amino acids. CDR3 residues: CSVEGGIGETQYF. The CDR3, as DNA: TGCAGCGTAGAGGGGGGCATCGGGGAGACCCAGTACTTC.

This clonotype came up a few times. CDR3 protein: CATSDPRQGASEQFF. The DNA for the CDR3 is TGTGCCACCAGTGATCCACGACAGGGGGCTAGTGAGCAGTTCTTC. J is TRBJ2-1 and V is TRBV24-1; TRBD1 matches at 10 bases. The CDR3 runs to 15 residues. V was pared by 3 bases and J by 9 bases, with 7 bases of the junction left unmatched. Per germline, CDR1 KGHDR and CDR2 SFDVKD.

This clonotype has a handful of counts. The chain is built from TRBV5-6 and TRBJ2-7, with D possibly being TRBD1 (6 bases). CDR1 is SGHDT, CDR2 YYEEEE, per germline. The CDR3 has 15 residues. V was pared by 3 bases and J by 4 bases, with 17 bases between. Here the CDR3 DNA reads TGTGCCAGCAGCTCGCGGGTGACAGGCTTGTACGAGCAGTACTTC. It translates to CASSSRVTGLYEQYF.

This rearrangement joins TRBV6-1 to TRBJ2-3; a weak D match, TRBD1 (6 bases). Germline CDR1 is MNHNS and CDR2 is SASEGT. The CDR3 has 13 amino acids. The V end lost 2 bases, the J end lost 9 bases, and 12 bases lay between the germline ends. In DNA form, the CDR3 reads TGTGCCAGCAGTGAAACCCGACAGGAAACGCAGTATTTT. This translates into CASSETRQETQYF.

This clonotype was recorded a few times. V usage is TRBV18 and J usage is TRBJ2-1; D gene unclear. Looked up from germline, CDR1 is KGHSH and CDR2 is LQKENI. The CDR3 runs to 14 residues. V shed 0 bases and J shed 9 bases, with 12 bases lying between them. The DNA of the CDR3 is TGTGCCAGCTCACCACCGCCGCTACGTGGTGAGCAGTTCTTC. Translating it yields CASSPPPLRGEQFF.